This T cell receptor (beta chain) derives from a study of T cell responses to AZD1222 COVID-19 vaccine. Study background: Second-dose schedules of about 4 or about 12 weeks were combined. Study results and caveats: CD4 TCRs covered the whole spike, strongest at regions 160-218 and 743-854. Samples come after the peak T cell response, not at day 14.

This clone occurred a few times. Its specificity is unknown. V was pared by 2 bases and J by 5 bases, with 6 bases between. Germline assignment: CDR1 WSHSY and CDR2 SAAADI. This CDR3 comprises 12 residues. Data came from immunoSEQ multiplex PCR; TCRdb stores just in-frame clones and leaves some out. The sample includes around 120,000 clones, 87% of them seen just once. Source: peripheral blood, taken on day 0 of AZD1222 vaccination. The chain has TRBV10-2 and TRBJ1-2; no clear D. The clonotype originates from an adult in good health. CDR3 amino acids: CASSEPGYGYTF. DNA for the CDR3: TGCGCCAGCAGTGAGCCAGGTTATGGCTACACCTTC.